This T cell receptor (beta chain) stems from a study of blood T cell repertoires in COVID-19. Method: immunoSEQ multiplex PCR; TCRdb's copy keeps in-frame clones and lacks some. The sample holds tens of thousands of clones, around four fifths seen once. Germline CDR1 is LNHDA and CDR2 is SQIVND (reference sequence). The V end was cut by 6 bases, the J end by 4 bases, with 24 bases between. This CDR3 comprises 17 residues. This chain joins TRBV19 and TRBJ1-2; D might be TRBD1 (6 bases). The receptor's source is a human donor in a cohort sampled during active COVID-19. The sample was peripheral blood. Here the CDR3 DNA reads TGTGCCAGTAGCCAATTTGGAGGACAGAGAGCTATCTATGGCTACACCTTC. The encoded protein is CASSQFGGQRAIYGYTF.